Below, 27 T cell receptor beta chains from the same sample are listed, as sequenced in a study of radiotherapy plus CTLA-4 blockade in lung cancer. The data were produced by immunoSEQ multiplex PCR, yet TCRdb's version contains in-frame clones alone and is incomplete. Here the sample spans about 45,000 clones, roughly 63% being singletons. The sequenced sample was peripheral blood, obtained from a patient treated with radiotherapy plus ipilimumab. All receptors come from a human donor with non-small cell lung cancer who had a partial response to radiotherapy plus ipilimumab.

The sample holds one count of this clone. CDR3 coding DNA: TGTGCCAGCAGCGTAGGGGGACAGGTGGGAACCGGGGAGCTGTTTTTT. As protein: CASSVGGQVGTGELFF. V is TRBV9 and J is TRBJ2-2, with TRBD1 matching 8 bases. Trimming removed 0 bases from V and 5 bases from J; junction bases left unmatched: 6. Germline values: CDR1 SGDLS, CDR2 YYNGEE. CDR3 length: 16 residues.

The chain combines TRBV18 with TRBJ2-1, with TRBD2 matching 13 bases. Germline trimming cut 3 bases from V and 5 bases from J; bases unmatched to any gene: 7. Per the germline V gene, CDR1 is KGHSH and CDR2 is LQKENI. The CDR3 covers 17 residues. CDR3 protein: CASSPPGTSGVDNEQFF. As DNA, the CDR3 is TGTGCCAGCTCACCGCCCGGGACTAGCGGGGTGGACAATGAGCAGTTCTTC.

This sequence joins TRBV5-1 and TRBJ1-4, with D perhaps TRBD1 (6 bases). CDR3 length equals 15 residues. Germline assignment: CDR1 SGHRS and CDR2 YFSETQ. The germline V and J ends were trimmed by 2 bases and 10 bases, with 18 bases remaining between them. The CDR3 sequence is CASSLSIPGDGKLFF. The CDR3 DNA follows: TGCGCCAGCAGCTTAAGTATTCCAGGGGACGGAAAACTGTTTTTT.

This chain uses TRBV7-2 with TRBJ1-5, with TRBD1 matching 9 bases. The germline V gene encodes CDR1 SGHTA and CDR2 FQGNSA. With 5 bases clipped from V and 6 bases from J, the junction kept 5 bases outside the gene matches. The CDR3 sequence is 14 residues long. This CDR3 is CASSLTGGGQPQHF. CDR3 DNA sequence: TGTGCCAGCAGCCTTACAGGGGGCGGTCAGCCCCAGCATTTT.

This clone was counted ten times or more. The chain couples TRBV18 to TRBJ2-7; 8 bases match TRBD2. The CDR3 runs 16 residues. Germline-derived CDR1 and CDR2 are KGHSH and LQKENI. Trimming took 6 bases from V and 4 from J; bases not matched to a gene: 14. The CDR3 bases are TGTGCCAGCTCGCCCGGATCCGGGGGGGCCGGATACGAGCAGTACTTC. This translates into CASSPGSGGAGYEQYF.

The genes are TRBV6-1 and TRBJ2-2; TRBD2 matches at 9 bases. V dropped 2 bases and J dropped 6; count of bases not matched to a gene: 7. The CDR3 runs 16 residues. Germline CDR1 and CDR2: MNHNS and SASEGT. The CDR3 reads CASSERAGGPAGELFF. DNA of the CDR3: TGTGCCAGCAGTGAAAGGGCGGGGGGGCCTGCCGGGGAGCTGTTTTTT.

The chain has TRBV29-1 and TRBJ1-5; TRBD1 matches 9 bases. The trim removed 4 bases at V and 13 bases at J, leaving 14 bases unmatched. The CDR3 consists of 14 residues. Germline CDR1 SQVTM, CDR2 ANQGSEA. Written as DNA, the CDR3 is TGCAGCGTTGCTCCGGGACAGGGTGGGGGGAAGCAGCATTTT. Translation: CSVAPGQGGGKQHF. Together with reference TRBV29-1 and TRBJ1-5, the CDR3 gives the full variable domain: SAVISQKPSRDICQRGTSLTIQCQVDSQVTMMFWYRQQPGQSLTLIATANQGSEATYESGFVIDKFPISRPNLTFSTLTVSNMSPEDSSIYLCSVAPGQGGGKQHFGDGTRLSIL.

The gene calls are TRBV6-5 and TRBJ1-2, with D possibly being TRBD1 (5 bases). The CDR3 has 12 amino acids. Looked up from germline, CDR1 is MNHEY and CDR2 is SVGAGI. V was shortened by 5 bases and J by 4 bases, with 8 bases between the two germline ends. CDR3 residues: CASSPDSYGYTF. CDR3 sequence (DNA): TGTGCCAGCAGTCCCGACAGCTATGGCTACACCTTC.

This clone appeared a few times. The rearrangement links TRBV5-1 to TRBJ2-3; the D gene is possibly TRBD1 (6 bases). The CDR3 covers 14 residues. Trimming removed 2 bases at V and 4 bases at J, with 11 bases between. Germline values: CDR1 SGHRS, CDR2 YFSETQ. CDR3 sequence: CASSLQGVPDTQYF. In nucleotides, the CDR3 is TGCGCCAGCAGCTTACAGGGCGTCCCAGATACGCAGTATTTT.

In DNA form, the CDR3 reads TGTGCCAGCAGAAGGGGGCAGACAAAAACCACTGAAGCTTTCTTT. It is translated as CASRRGQTKTTEAFF. This chain joins TRBV28 and TRBJ1-1; 7 nucleotides align to TRBD1. The CDR3 length is 15 residues. Per the germline V gene, CDR1 is MDHEN and CDR2 is SYDVKM. Trimming cost V 6 bases and J 4 bases; bases outside gene matches: 11. Complete variable domain (other parts from reference TRBV28 and TRBJ1-1): DVKVTQSSRYLVKRTGEKVFLECVQDMDHENMFWYRQDPGLGLRLIYFSYDVKMKEKGDIPEGYSVSREKKERFSLILESASTNQTSMYLCASRRGQTKTTEAFFGQGTRLTVV.

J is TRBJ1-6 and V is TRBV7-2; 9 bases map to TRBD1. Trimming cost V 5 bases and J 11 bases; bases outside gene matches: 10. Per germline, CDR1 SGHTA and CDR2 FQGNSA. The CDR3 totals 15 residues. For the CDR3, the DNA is TGTGCCAGCAGCCCAGGGGGGACAGGGCCACCACCCCTCCACTTT. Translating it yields CASSPGGTGPPPLHF.

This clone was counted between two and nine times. CDR3 residues: CASSLGGLRSTEAFF. CDR3 nucleotides: TGCGCCAGCAGCTTGGGGGGCCTCAGAAGCACTGAAGCTTTCTTT. The chain couples TRBV5-1 to TRBJ1-1; D is perhaps TRBD1 (5 bases). V was pared by 0 bases and J by 4 bases, with 13 bases between. Germline assignment: CDR1 SGHRS and CDR2 YFSETQ. CDR3 size: 15 residues.

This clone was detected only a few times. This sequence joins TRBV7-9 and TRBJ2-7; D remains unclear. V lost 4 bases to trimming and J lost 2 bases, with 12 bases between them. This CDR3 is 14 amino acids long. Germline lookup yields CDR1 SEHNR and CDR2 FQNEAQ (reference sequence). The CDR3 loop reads CASSYSGTTYEQYF. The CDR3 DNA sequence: TGTGCCAGCAGCTATTCAGGAACGACCTACGAGCAGTACTTC.

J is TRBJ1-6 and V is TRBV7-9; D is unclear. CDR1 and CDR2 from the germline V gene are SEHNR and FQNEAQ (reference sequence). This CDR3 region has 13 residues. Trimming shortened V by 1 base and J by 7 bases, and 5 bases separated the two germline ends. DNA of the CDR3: TGTGCCAGCAGCTTAGTTGAGAATTCACCCCTCCACTTT. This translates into CASSLVENSPLHF.

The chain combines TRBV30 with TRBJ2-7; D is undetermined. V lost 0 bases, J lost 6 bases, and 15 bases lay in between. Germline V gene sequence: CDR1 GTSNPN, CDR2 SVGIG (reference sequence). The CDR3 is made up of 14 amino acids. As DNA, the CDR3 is TGTGCCTGGAGTGTACTGGCTTCCCGCGGCGAGCAGTACTTC. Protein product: CAWSVLASRGEQYF.

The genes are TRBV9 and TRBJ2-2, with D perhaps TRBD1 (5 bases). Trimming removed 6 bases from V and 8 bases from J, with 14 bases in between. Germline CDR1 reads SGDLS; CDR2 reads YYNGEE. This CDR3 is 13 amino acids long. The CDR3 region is CASNKNRGGELFF. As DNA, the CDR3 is TGTGCCAGCAATAAGAATAGGGGAGGGGAGCTGTTTTTT.

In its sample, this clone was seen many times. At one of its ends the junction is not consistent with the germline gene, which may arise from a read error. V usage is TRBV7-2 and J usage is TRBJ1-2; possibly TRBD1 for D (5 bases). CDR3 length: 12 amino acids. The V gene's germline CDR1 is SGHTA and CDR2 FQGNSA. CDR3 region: CASSPPGGPFLF. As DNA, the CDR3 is TGTGCCAGCAGCCCCCCCGGGGGACCTTTCTTGTTC.

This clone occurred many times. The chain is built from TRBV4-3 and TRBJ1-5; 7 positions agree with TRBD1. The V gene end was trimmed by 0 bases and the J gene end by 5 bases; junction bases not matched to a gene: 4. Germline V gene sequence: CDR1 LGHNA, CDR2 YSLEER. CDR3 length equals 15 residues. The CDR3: CASSQDPRGDQPQHF. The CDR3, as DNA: TGCGCCAGCAGCCAAGATCCCAGGGGGGATCAGCCCCAGCATTTT.

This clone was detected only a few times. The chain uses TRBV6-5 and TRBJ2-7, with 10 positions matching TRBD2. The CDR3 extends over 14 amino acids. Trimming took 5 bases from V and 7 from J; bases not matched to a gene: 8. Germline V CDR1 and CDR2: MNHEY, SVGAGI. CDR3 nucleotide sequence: TGTGCCAGCAGTATTAGCGGGGGGATGCGGGAGCAGTACTTC. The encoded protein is CASSISGGMREQYF.

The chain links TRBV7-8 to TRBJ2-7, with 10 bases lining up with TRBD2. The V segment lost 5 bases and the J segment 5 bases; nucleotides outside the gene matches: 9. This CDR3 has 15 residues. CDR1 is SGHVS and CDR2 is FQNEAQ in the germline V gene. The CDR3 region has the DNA TGTGCCAGCAGCCCCGAGCGACTAGCGGGTAACGAGCAGTACTTC. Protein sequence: CASSPERLAGNEQYF. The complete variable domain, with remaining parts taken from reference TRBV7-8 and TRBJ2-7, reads GAGVSQSPRYKVAKRGQDVALRCDPISGHVSLFWYQQALGQGPEFLTYFQNEAQLDKSGLPSDRFFAERPEGSVSTLKIQRTQQEDSAVYLCASSPERLAGNEQYFGPGTRLTVT.

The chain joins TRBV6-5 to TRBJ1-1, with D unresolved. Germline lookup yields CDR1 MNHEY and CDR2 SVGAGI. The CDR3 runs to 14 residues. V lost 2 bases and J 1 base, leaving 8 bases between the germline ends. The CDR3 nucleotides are TGTGCCAGCAGTTACGGGCGCGCGAACACTGAAGCTTTCTTT. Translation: CASSYGRANTEAFF.

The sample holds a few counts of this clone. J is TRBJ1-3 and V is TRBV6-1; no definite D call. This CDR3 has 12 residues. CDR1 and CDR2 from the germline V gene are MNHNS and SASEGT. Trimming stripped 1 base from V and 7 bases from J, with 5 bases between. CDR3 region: CASSEGANTIYF. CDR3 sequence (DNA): TGTGCCAGCAGTGAAGGAGCCAACACCATATATTTT.

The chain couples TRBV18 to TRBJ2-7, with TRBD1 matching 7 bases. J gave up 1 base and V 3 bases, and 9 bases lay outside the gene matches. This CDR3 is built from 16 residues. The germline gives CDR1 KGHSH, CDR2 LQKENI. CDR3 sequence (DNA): TGTGCCAGCTCACCTCGGGACAGAATATTTTCCTACGAGCAGTACTTC. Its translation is CASSPRDRIFSYEQYF.

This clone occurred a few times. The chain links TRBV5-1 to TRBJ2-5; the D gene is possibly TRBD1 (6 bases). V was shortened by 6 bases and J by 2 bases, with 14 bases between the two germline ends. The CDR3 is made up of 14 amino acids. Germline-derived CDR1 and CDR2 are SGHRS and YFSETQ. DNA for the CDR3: TGCGCCAGCAAACAGGGATATGGTCAAGAGACCCAGTACTTC. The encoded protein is CASKQGYGQETQYF.

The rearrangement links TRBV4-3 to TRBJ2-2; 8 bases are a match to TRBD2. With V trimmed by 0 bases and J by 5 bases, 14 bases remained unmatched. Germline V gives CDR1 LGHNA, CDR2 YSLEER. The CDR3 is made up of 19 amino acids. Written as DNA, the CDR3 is TGCGCCAGCAGCCAAGATGAGTTACGGACAGCGGGGGAGACCGGGGAGCTGTTTTTT. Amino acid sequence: CASSQDELRTAGETGELFF.

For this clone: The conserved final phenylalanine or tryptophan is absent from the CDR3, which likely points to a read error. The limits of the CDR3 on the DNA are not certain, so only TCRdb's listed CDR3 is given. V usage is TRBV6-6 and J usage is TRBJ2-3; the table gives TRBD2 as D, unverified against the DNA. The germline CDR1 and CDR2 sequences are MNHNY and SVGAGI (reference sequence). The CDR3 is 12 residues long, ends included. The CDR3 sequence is CASSQRVGPWVC.

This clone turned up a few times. The CDR3 spells CASSSRPGRSLLGSPANTEAFF. CDR3 nucleotides: TGTGCCAGCAGCTCCCGCCCTGGGAGGAGTCTGCTGGGATCCCCTGCGAACACTGAAGCTTTCTTT. The chain couples TRBV21-1 to TRBJ1-1. TRBV21-1 counts as a pseudogene. The CDR3 is 22 amino acids.